The 16 T cell receptor beta chains in this list originate from one sample, sequenced in a study of vaccination and CD4 T cells after COVID-19 (dated by TCRdb to between 2020 and 2023). The treatment or condition label, read with the paper, signifies: approximately 9-day PBMC culture with coronavirus spike peptide pools or control peptides (ViraFEST assay). CD4+ T cells from unexposed donors were collected before the COVID-19 pandemic (2011-2018). Antigens of these TCRs are unknown. The library came from PCR. Sequenced using an Illumina iSeq 100. At the Johns Hopkins FTIC core, DNA from the cultured CD4+ T cells underwent TCR sequencing with the Oncomine TCR Beta short-read assay. TCRdb trimmed public reads at Q25 via fastp, called clones via MiXCR and kept in-frame beta chains. Each CDR3 protein appears once, grouped with its most common genes and DNA. The sample has more than 5,000 distinct CDR3 sequences on record, less than 70% of them singletons. The ten largest make up roughly 47% of the sample.

The sequenced material came from CD4+ T cells from blood, cultured in vitro. These TCRs come from a human donor in good health.

The V gene is TRBV20-1, the J gene TRBJ2-1; 7 bases are shared with TRBD2. CDR3 size: 15 residues. V lost 4 bases and J lost 12; bases outside the gene matches: 18. CDR1 is DFQATT, CDR2 SNEGSKA, per germline (reference sequence). This CDR3 is CSAMPGASGTPAQFF. In nucleotides, the CDR3 is TGCAGTGCTATGCCCGGGGCTAGCGGCACACCGGCGCAGTTCTTC.

The V call is TRBV24-1, the J call TRBJ2-3; D gene uncertain. V lost 4 bases and J 3 bases, leaving 13 bases between the germline ends. Germline CDR1 is KGHDR and CDR2 is SFDVKD. The CDR3 is 15 residues long. CDR3 in DNA: TGTGCCACCAGTGACAGAATGGGTGCAACAGATACGCAGTATTTT. It is translated as CATSDRMGATDTQYF.

The chain has TRBV7-2 and TRBJ2-7, with D unresolved. The ends were cut back, 1 base at V and 4 bases at J, with 8 bases in the middle. The CDR3 has 13 residues. Germline values: CDR1 SGHTA, CDR2 FQGNSA. In nucleotides, the CDR3 is TGTGCCAGCAGCTTAGGGCCTCTTTACGAGCAGTACTTC. Protein sequence: CASSLGPLYEQYF.

This rearrangement joins TRBV24-1 to TRBJ2-7; D ambiguous. V gave up 3 bases and J gave up 8 bases, with 7 bases separating them. The CDR3 contains 11 residues. The V gene's germline CDR1 is KGHDR and CDR2 SFDVKD. This chain's CDR3 is CATSDKSQQYF. DNA of the CDR3: TGTGCCACCAGTGATAAGTCTCAGCAGTACTTC.

The CDR3 region has the DNA TGTGCCAGCAGCCGGTCCAGACAGCCCCATGAAGCTTTCTTT. Its protein is CASSRSRQPHEAFF. The chain uses TRBV7-2 and TRBJ1-1; TRBD1 might be the D (5 bases). Between the trimmed V and J ends, which lost 5 bases and 7 bases, there was a span of 17 bases. This CDR3 has 14 amino acids. Germline V gene sequence: CDR1 SGHTA, CDR2 FQGNSA.

The chain employs TRBV11-2 and TRBJ1-6; the D gene is possibly TRBD1 (6 bases). The CDR3 length is 15 residues. V lost 2 bases and J lost 13, with 18 bases in between. From germline, CDR1 is SGHAT and CDR2 FQNNGV. The CDR3 bases are TGTGCCAGCAGCTTATCTTTCAGGGGCCCTCGGCCCCTCCACTTT. Amino acid sequence: CASSLSFRGPRPLHF. The whole variable domain, filled in from reference TRBV11-2 and TRBJ1-6, reads EAGVAQSPRYKIIEKRQSVAFWCNPISGHATLYWYQQILGQGPKLLIQFQNNGVVDDSQLPKDRFSAERLKGVDSTLKIQPAKLEDSAVYLCASSLSFRGPRPLHFGNGTRLTVT.

This clonotype was detected a few times. This sequence joins TRBV6-1 and TRBJ1-2; 8 bases fit TRBD1. The J segment lost 0 bases and the V segment lost 8 bases, leaving 5 bases of the junction unmatched. There are 14 residues in the CDR3. Germline-derived CDR1 and CDR2 are MNHNS and SASEGT. CDR3 amino acids: CASGGTGANYGYTF. The CDR3 bases are TGTGCCAGCGGAGGGACAGGAGCTAACTATGGCTACACCTTC.

The chain employs TRBV30 and TRBJ2-5; D unresolved. Trimming took off 0 bases at V and 2 bases at J, with 7 bases between the two ends. The CDR3 sequence is 13 residues long. Germline assignment: CDR1 GTSNPN and CDR2 SVGIG (reference sequence). CDR3 sequence reads: CAWSVQLQETQYF. The CDR3 DNA follows: TGTGCCTGGAGTGTACAACTGCAAGAGACCCAGTACTTC.

This clonotype has only a few counts. V and J are TRBV5-4 and TRBJ1-5, with TRBD1 identical over 9 bases. This CDR3 spans 14 amino acids. Looked up from germline, CDR1 is SGHNT and CDR2 is YYREEE (reference sequence). The J segment lost 4 bases and the V segment lost 3 bases, leaving 2 bases of the junction unmatched. The CDR3 DNA follows: TGTGCCAGCAGCTCCGGGACAGGGAATCAGCCCCAGCATTTT. Protein product: CASSSGTGNQPQHF.

V is TRBV18 and J is TRBJ1-6; no clear D. This CDR3 has 13 residues. Between the trimmed V and J ends, which lost 7 bases and 7 bases, there was a span of 11 bases. Germline CDR1 is KGHSH and CDR2 is LQKENI. The DNA of the CDR3 is TGTGCCAGCTACGAGACACAGAATTCACCCCTCCACTTT. The encoded protein is CASYETQNSPLHF.

The V and J genes are TRBV5-1 and TRBJ1-1; D is possibly TRBD1 (5 bases). The V gene lost 0 bases and the J gene lost 11 bases, with 11 bases spanning the gap. From germline, CDR1 is SGHRS and CDR2 YFSETQ. The CDR3 covers 12 residues. The CDR3 spells CASSLGQGPAFF. CDR3 DNA sequence: TGCGCCAGCAGCTTGGGGCAGGGCCCCGCTTTCTTT.

The chain joins TRBV11-2 to TRBJ2-7; 8 positions match TRBD1. CDR1 and CDR2 (germline): SGHAT, FQNNGV. This CDR3 has 15 residues. Trimming cost V 5 bases and J 2 bases; bases outside gene matches: 8. The DNA for the CDR3 is TGTGCCAGCAGCCGCACCGAGGACAGGGCCTACGAGCAGTACTTC. Its protein is CASSRTEDRAYEQYF.

This clonotype has a handful of counts. V and J are TRBV27 and TRBJ2-1; TRBD1 aligns across 10 bases. Germline assignment: CDR1 MNHEY and CDR2 SMNVEV (reference sequence). The CDR3 is 14 residues long. Trimming removed 5 bases from V and 10 bases from J; junction bases left unmatched: 8. The CDR3 region is CASSLGQGEGEQFF. The DNA for the CDR3 is TGTGCCAGCAGTCTCGGACAGGGGGAAGGGGAGCAGTTCTTC.

V is TRBV7-8 and J is TRBJ2-3; D is uncertain. V lost 4 bases and J 4 bases, leaving 15 bases between the germline ends. CDR1 and CDR2 from the germline V gene are SGHVS and FQNEAQ. There are 15 residues in the CDR3. The CDR3 loop is CASSSVSLGADTQYF. The DNA of the CDR3 is TGTGCCAGCAGCTCGGTCTCCCTTGGGGCAGATACGCAGTATTTT. Drawing the rest from reference TRBV7-8 and TRBJ2-3, the complete variable domain is GAGVSQSPRYKVAKRGQDVALRCDPISGHVSLFWYQQALGQGPEFLTYFQNEAQLDKSGLPSDRFFAERPEGSVSTLKIQRTQQEDSAVYLCASSSVSLGADTQYFGPGTRLTVL.

The chain carries TRBV5-8 and TRBJ2-1, with TRBD1 matching 9 bases. CDR1 is SGHTS, CDR2 YDEGEE, per germline. Germline trimming cut 3 bases from V and 3 bases from J; bases unmatched to any gene: 10. This CDR3 comprises 17 residues. The DNA of the CDR3 is TGTGCCAGCAGCTCCCCACAGGGGGCAATCGACTACAATGAGCAGTTCTTC. Translating it yields CASSSPQGAIDYNEQFF.

The chain links TRBV21-1 to TRBJ2-3; TRBD1, the table's D call, was not compared with the DNA. TRBV21-1 is deemed a pseudogene. The CDR3 contains 15 residues. CDR3 DNA sequence: TGTGCCAGCTCCCCGGGAAGGGGGGGCACAGATACGCAGTATTTT. Translated: CASSPGRGGTDTQYF.